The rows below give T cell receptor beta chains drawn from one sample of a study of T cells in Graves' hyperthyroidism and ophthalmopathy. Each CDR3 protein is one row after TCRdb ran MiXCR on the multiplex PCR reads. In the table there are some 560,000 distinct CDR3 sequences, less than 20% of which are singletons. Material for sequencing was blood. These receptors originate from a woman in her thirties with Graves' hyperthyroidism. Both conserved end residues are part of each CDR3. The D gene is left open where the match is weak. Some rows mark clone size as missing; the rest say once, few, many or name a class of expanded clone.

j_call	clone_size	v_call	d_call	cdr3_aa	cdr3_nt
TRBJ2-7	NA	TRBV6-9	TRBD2	CASSYFAGTSARWAEQYF	TGTGCCAGCAGTTATTTCGCCGGGACTAGCGCCAGATGGGCAGAGCAGTACTTC
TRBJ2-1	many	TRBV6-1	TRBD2	CASRKLAGGYNEQFF	TGTGCCAGCAGAAAACTAGCGGGAGGGTACAATGAGCAGTTCTTC
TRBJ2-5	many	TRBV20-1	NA	CSARDAGRLETQYF	TGCAGTGCTAGAGACGCCGGACGGCTAGAGACCCAGTACTTC
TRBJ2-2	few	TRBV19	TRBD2	CASSIQREVPGELFF	TGTGCCAGTAGTATACAGCGGGAGGTCCCCGGGGAGCTGTTTTTT
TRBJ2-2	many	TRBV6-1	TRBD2	CASSAYGLAGVAGELFF	TGTGCCAGCAGTGCCTACGGACTAGCGGGAGTGGCCGGGGAGCTGTTTTTT
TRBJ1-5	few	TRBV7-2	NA	CASSLVGLNSNQPQHF	TGTGCCAGCAGCTTAGTTGGATTAAATAGCAATCAGCCCCAGCATTTT
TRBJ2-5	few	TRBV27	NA	CASSPRWGGTQYF	TGTGCCAGCAGTCCGAGGTGGGGAGGGACCCAGTACTTC
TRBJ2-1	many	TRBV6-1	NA	CASSFTGSLYNEQFF	TGTGCCAGCAGTTTTACAGGGTCCCTTTACAATGAGCAGTTCTTC
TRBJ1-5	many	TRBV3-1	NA	CASGRGGGNQPQHF	TGTGCCAGCGGAAGAGGGGGAGGCAATCAGCCCCAGCATTTT
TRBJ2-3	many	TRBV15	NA	CATSRDRASTTSGDTQYF	TGTGCCACCAGCAGAGACCGAGCTAGCACGACGAGCGGAGATACGCAGTATTTT
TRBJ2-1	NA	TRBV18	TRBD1	CASSPRDRVSYNEQFF	TGTGCCAGCTCACCACGGGACAGAGTCTCCTACAATGAGCAGTTCTTC
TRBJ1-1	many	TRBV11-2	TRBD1	CASSGMTGYNTEAFF	TGTGCCAGCAGCGGGATGACAGGGTATAACACTGAAGCTTTCTTT
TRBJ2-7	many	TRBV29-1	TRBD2	CSVRLANEQYF	TGCAGCGTACGACTAGCGAACGAGCAGTACTTC
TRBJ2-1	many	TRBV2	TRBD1	CASSTTGPSEQFF	TGTGCCAGCAGTACGACAGGGCCCTCTGAGCAGTTCTTC
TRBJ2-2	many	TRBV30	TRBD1	CAWSSFPRTGAGELFF	TGTGCCTGGAGCTCCTTCCCCCGGACAGGCGCCGGGGAGCTGTTTTTT
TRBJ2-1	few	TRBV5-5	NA	CASSHLSVSEQFF	TGCGCCAGCAGCCACCTCTCAGTCAGCGAGCAGTTCTTC
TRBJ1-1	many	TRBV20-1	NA	CSARAGDAEAFF	TGCAGTGCTAGAGCCGGGGACGCTGAAGCTTTCTTT
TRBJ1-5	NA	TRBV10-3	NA	CAISETIGSSNQPQHF	TGTGCCATCAGTGAGACTATCGGCAGTAGCAATCAGCCCCAGCATTTT
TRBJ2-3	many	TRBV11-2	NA	CASSLFAGRSTDTQYF	TGTGCCAGCAGCCTTTTCGCGGGAAGAAGCACAGATACGCAGTATTTT
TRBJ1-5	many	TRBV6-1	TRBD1	CASRTRDRGLDQPQHF	TGTGCCAGCAGGACTCGTGACAGGGGGCTAGATCAGCCCCAGCATTTT
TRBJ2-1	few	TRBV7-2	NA	CASSWSSYNEQFF	TGTGCCAGCAGTTGGAGCTCCTACAATGAGCAGTTCTTC
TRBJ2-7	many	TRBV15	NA	CATSRDRSSYEQYF	TGTGCCACCAGCAGAGATCGGTCCTCCTACGAGCAGTACTTC
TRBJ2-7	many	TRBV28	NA	CASSQRDSFYEQYF	TGTGCCAGCAGCCAGAGGGACTCATTCTACGAGCAGTACTTC
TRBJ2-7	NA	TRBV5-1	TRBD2	CASGLAGSGGDEQYF	TGCGCCAGCGGCTTGGCCGGGTCGGGAGGGGACGAGCAGTACTTC
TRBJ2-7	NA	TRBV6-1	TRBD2	CASSEEAGTRMSEQYF	TGTGCCAGCAGTGAAGAGGCCGGGACTAGGATGTCCGAGCAGTACTTC
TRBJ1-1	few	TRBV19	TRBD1	CASSTRRTGVDTEAFF	TGTGCCAGTAGTACCCGCCGGACAGGGGTTGACACTGAAGCTTTCTTT
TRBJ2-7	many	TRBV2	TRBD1	CASSLLPGQGYYEQYF	TGTGCCAGCAGTCTACTTCCGGGACAGGGATACTACGAGCAGTACTTC
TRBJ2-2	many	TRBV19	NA	CASRASALVTGELFF	TGTGCCAGTAGAGCTAGCGCTCTCGTCACCGGGGAGCTGTTTTTT
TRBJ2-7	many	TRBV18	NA	CASSPGGNDYEQYF	TGTGCCAGCTCACCAGGCGGGAACGATTACGAGCAGTACTTC
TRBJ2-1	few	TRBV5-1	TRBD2	CASSLGLAGAVEQFF	TGCGCCAGCAGCTTGGGACTAGCGGGAGCGGTTGAGCAGTTCTTC
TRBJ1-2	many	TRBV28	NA	CASGGLNYGYTF	TGTGCCAGCGGCGGGCTGAACTATGGCTACACCTTC
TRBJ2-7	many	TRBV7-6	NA	CASSLGRDGNSYEQYF	TGTGCCAGCAGCTTAGGTCGGGACGGAAACTCCTACGAGCAGTACTTC
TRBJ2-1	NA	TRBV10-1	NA	CASSGTEPYNEQFF	TGCGCCAGCAGTGGGACAGAGCCTTACAATGAGCAGTTCTTC
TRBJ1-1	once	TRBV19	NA	CASSTSMTANEAFF	TGTGCCAGTAGTACTTCGATGACGGCGAATGAAGCTTTCTTT
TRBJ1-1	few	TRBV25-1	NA	CASLPKGRITEAFF	TGTGCCAGCCTACCGAAGGGGAGGATCACTGAAGCTTTCTTT
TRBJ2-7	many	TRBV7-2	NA	CASSQQESYEQYF	TGTGCCAGCAGCCAACAGGAATCCTACGAGCAGTACTTC
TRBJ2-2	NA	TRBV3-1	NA	CASSPPPLIANTGELFF	TGTGCCAGCAGCCCTCCCCCACTGATCGCGAACACCGGGGAGCTGTTTTTT
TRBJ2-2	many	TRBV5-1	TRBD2	CASGLAHTGELFF	TGCGCCAGCGGACTAGCACACACCGGGGAGCTGTTTTTT
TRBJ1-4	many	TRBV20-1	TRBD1	CSAKQGSREKLFF	TGCAGTGCAAAACAGGGGAGTCGAGAAAAACTGTTTTTT
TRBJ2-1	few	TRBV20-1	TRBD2	CSARDPWTSFNEQFF	TGCAGTGCTAGAGATCCCTGGACTAGCTTCAATGAGCAGTTCTTC
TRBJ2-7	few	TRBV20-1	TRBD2	CSARDRTSALSYEQYF	TGCAGTGCTAGAGATAGGACTAGCGCTCTCTCCTACGAGCAGTACTTC
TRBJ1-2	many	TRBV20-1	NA	CSASTAGAVYGYTF	TGCAGTGCTAGCACTGCAGGGGCGGTTTATGGCTACACCTTC
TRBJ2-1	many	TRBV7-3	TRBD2	CASSPTSGDYNEQFF	TGTGCCAGCAGCCCTACTAGCGGAGATTACAATGAGCAGTTCTTC
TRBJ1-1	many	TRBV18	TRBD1	CASSPLWEQGNTEAFF	TGTGCCAGCTCACCACTCTGGGAACAGGGGAATACTGAAGCTTTCTTT
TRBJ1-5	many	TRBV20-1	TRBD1	CSASLRTGLNQPQHF	TGCAGTGCTAGTCTTCGGACAGGGTTGAATCAGCCCCAGCATTTT
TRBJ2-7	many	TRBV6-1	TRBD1	CASSEQTGNRYEQYF	TGTGCCAGCAGTGAGCAGACAGGGAATCGCTACGAGCAGTACTTC
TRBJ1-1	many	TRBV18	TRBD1	CASSPGTGGLNTEAFF	TGTGCCAGCTCACCCGGGACAGGGGGATTGAACACTGAAGCTTTCTTT
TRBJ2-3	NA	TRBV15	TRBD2	CATSRGGGRPTSTDTQYF	TGTGCCACCAGCAGAGGCGGCGGGAGGCCCACTAGCACAGATACGCAGTATTTT
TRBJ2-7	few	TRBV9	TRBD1	CASSPEGTAYEQYF	TGTGCCAGCAGCCCCGAGGGGACAGCCTACGAGCAGTACTTC
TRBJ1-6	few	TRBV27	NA	CASSSTYLPGDNSPLHF	TGTGCCAGCAGCTCTACCTACCTCCCAGGGGATAATTCACCCCTCCACTTT
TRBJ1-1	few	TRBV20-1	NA	CSARDFGPGPRGLNTEAFF	TGCAGTGCTAGAGATTTTGGCCCGGGACCACGGGGTTTGAACACTGAAGCTTTCTTT